Described below is a single T cell receptor (beta chain) sequence and its context. This record belongs to a study of blood T cells in healthy people across ages. V shed 3 bases, J shed 1 base, and the junction held 1 base outside the gene matches. The CDR3 runs to 15 residues. Germline CDR1 is SGHVS and CDR2 is FNYEAQ. A second PCR of about 6 to 12 cycles used a sample-barcoded 5' primer and a J-beta primer mix. The authors tagged each cDNA molecule using a template-switch adaptor with 12 random nucleotides. In TCRdb, the 5' RACE reads were re-called with MiXCR into one record per CDR3 protein. The table records around 780,000 distinct CDR3 sequences, approximately 24% of them present only once. This same sample was also part of a study on T cells of mothers and their children. Turning to that study: Barcodes and 2-4 random nucleotides were added by M1S in the second PCR. Each mother gave over 10 million TCR beta CDR3 reads; each child, approximately 3.3 million. Versus unrelated pairs, overlap was slightly higher in related mother-child pairs, without reaching significance.

The chain combines TRBV7-6 with TRBJ1-4, with 8 bases that match TRBD1. This receptor was obtained from a boy aged 5-17 years in good health. Specimen: blood. Here the CDR3 DNA reads TGTGCCAGCAGCTTTACAGGGGGAACTAATGAAAAACTGTTTTTT. Translated, it gives CASSFTGGTNEKLFF.